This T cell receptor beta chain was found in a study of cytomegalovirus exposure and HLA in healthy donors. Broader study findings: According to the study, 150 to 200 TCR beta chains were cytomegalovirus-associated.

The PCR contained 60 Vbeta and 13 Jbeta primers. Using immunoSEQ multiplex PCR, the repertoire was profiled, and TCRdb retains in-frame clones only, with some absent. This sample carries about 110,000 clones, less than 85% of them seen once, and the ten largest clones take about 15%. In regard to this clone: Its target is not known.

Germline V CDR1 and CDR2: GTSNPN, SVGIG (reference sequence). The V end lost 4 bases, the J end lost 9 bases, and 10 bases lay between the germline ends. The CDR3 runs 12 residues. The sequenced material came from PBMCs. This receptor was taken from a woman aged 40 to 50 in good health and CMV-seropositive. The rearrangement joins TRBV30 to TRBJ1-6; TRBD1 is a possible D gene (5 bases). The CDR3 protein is CAWTGSASPLHF. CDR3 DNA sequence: TGTGCCTGGACAGGGTCGGCTTCACCCCTCCACTTT.